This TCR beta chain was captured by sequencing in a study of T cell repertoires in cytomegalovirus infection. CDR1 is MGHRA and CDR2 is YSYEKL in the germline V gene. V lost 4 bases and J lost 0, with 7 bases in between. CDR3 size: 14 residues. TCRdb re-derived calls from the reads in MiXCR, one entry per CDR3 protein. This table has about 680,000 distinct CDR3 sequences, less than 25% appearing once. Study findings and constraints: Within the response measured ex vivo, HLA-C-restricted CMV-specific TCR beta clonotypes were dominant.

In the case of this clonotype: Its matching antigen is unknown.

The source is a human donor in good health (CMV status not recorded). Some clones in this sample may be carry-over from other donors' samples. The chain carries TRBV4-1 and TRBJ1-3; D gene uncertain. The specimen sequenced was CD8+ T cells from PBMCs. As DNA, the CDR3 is TGCGCCAGCAGCCCGGAGAGCTCTGGAAACACCATATATTTT. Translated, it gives CASSPESSGNTIYF.